This paragraph reports one T cell receptor (beta chain). Its cognate antigen is unknown. The authors sorted CD4+ naive, central memory, regulatory and stem cell-like memory cells via CD45RO/CCR7/CD25/CD127/CD95/CD27. This entry is derived from a study of beta chain features in type 1 diabetes. CDR3 length: 17 residues. V gave up 0 bases and J gave up 3 bases; unmatched junction bases: 4. Germline assignment: CDR1 SEHNR and CDR2 FQNEAQ (reference sequence). Expressed TCRB transcripts got sequenced, as all isolated RNA was reverse transcribed. TCRdb keeps only in-frame clones here, not all; method: immunoSEQ multiplex PCR. Among roughly 400,000 clones listed, around 14% were seen once. General study points: Amplification by PCR could prefer shorter templates, with the same effect in patients and controls. When VDJ junctions were examined, type 1 diabetes patients showed fewer insertions and more deletions.

This chain links TRBV7-9 with TRBJ2-1; 11 nucleotides line up with TRBD2. This sequence was found in a man aged 25 to 45 in good health. The sequenced sample consisted of naive CD4+ T cells from blood. The CDR3 sequence: CASSLASGTSGYNEQFF. The CDR3 bases are TGTGCCAGCAGCTTAGCGTCGGGGACTAGCGGCTACAATGAGCAGTTCTTC.